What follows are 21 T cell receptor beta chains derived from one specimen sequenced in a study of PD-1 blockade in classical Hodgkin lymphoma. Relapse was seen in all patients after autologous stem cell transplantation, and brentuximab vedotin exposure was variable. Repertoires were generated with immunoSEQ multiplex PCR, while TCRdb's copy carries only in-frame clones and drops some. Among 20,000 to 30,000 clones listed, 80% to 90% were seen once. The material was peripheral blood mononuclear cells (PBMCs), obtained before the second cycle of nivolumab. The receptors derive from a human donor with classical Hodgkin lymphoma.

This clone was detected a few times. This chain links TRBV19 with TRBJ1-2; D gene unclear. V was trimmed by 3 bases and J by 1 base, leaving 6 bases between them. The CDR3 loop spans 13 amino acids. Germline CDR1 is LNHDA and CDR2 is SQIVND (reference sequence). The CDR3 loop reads CASSIFSNYGYTF. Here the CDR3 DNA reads TGTGCCAGTAGTATTTTCAGTAACTATGGCTACACCTTC.

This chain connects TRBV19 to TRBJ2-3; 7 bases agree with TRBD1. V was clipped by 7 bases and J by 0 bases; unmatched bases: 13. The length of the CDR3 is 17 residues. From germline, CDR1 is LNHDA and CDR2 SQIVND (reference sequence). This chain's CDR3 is CASKRRRDSGSTDTQYF. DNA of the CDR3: TGTGCCAGTAAACGCCGCCGGGACAGTGGGAGCACAGATACGCAGTATTTT.

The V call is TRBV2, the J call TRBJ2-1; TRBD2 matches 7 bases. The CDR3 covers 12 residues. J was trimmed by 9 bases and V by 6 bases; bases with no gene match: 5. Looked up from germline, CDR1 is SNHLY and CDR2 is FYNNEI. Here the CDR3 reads CASSGTTFEQFF. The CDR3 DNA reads TGTGCCAGCAGCGGGACTACCTTTGAGCAGTTCTTC.

In nucleotides, the CDR3 is TGTGCCAGCAGCTTAGTGGTCAGGAGCGGCCAGCCCCAGCATTTT. Protein product: CASSLVVRSGQPQHF. The chain joins TRBV7-9 to TRBJ1-5; D remains ambiguous. This CDR3 has 15 residues. Deletions cut 1 base from V and 7 bases from J, with 14 bases between. Germline V gene lookup returns CDR1 SEHNR and CDR2 FQNEAQ (reference sequence).

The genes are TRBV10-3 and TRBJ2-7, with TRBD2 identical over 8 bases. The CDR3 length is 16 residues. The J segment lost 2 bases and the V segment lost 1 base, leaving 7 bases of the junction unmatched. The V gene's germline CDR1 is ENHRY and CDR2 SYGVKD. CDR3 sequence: CAISEFAGGTTYEQYF. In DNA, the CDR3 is TGTGCCATCAGTGAGTTCGCGGGGGGCACCACCTACGAGCAGTACTTC.

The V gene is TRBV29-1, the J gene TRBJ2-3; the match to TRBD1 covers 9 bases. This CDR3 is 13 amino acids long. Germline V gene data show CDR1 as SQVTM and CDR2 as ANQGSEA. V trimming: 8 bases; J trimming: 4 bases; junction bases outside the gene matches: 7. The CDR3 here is CSLRQGVSDTQYF. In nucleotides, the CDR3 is TGCAGCCTTAGACAGGGGGTTTCAGATACGCAGTATTTT.

The CDR3: CASSLSQGLDGYTF. CDR3 nucleotide sequence: TGCGCCAGCAGCCTCAGCCAGGGGTTGGATGGCTACACCTTC. The chain joins TRBV4-1 to TRBJ1-2; D might be TRBD1 (6 bases). The length of the CDR3 is 14 residues. Between the trimmed V and J ends, which lost 4 bases and 6 bases, there was a span of 15 bases. CDR1 MGHRA and CDR2 YSYEKL come from the germline V gene.

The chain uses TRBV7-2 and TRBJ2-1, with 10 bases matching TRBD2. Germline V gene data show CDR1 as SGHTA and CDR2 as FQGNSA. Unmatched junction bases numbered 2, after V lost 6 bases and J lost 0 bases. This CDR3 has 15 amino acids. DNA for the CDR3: TGTGCCAGCAGGTCTAGCGGGGGCTCCTACAATGAGCAGTTCTTC. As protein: CASRSSGGSYNEQFF.

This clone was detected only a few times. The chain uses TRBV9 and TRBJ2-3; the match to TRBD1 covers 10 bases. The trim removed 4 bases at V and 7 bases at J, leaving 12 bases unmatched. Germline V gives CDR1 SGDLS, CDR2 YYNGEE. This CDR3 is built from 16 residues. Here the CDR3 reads CASSSSGQGFVNTQYF. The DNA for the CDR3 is TGTGCCAGCAGCTCCTCGGGACAGGGGTTCGTAAATACGCAGTATTTT.

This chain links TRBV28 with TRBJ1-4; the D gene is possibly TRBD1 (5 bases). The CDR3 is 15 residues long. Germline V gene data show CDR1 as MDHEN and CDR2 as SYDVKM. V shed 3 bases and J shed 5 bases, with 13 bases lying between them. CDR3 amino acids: CASSFGGFVNEKLFF. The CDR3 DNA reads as TGTGCCAGCAGTTTTGGGGGGTTTGTGAATGAAAAACTGTTTTTT. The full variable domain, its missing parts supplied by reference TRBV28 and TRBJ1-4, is DVKVTQSSRYLVKRTGEKVFLECVQDMDHENMFWYRQDPGLGLRLIYFSYDVKMKEKGDIPEGYSVSREKKERFSLILESASTNQTSMYLCASSFGGFVNEKLFFGSGTQLSVL.

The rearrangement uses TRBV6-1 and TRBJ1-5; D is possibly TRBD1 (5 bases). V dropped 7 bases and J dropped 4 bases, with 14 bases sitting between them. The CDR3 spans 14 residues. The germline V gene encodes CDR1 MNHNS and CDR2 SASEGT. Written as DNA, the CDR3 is TGTGCCAGCACGGGGGAAGGGAGAAATCAGCCCCAGCATTTT. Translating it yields CASTGEGRNQPQHF.

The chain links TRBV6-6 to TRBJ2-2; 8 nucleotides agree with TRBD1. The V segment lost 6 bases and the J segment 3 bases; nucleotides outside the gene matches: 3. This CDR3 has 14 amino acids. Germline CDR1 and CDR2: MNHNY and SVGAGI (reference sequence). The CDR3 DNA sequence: TGTGCCAGCAGCCTGACAGGGGACACCGGGGAGCTGTTTTTT. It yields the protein CASSLTGDTGELFF.

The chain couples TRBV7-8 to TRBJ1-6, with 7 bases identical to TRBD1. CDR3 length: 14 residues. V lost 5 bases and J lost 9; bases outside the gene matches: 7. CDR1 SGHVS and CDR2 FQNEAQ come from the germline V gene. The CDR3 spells CASSADRVGSPLHF. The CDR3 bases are TGTGCCAGCAGCGCCGACAGGGTCGGTTCACCCCTCCACTTT.

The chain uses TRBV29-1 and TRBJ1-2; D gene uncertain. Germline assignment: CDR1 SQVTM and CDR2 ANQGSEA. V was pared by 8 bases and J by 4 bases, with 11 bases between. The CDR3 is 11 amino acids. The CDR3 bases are TGCAGCTCTCTACTGGGCTATGGCTACACCTTC. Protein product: CSSLLGYGYTF.

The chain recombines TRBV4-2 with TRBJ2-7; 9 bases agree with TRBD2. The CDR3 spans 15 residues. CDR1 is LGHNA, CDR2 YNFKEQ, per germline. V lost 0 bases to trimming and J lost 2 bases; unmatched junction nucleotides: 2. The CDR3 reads CASSQDLAGPYEQYF. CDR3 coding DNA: TGTGCCAGCAGCCAAGACCTAGCGGGGCCCTACGAGCAGTACTTC.

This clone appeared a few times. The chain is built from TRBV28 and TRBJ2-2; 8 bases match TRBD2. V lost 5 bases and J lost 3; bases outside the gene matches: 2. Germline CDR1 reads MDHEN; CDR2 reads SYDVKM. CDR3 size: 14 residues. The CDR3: CASSRGGYTGELFF. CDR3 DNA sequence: TGTGCCAGCAGTCGGGGGGGTTACACCGGGGAGCTGTTTTTT. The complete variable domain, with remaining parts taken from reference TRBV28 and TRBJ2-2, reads DVKVTQSSRYLVKRTGEKVFLECVQDMDHENMFWYRQDPGLGLRLIYFSYDVKMKEKGDIPEGYSVSREKKERFSLILESASTNQTSMYLCASSRGGYTGELFFGEGSRLTVL.

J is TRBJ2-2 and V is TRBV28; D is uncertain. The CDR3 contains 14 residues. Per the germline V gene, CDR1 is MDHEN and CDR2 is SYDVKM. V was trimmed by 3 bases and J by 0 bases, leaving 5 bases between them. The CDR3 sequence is CASSFYPNTGELFF. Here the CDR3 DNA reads TGTGCCAGCAGTTTCTATCCGAACACCGGGGAGCTGTTTTTT. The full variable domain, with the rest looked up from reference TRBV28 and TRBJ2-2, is DVKVTQSSRYLVKRTGEKVFLECVQDMDHENMFWYRQDPGLGLRLIYFSYDVKMKEKGDIPEGYSVSREKKERFSLILESASTNQTSMYLCASSFYPNTGELFFGEGSRLTVL.

This chain's CDR3 is CASSPRQGVYYGYTF. CDR3 bases: TGTGCCAGTAGTCCCCGACAGGGGGTCTACTATGGCTACACCTTC. The chain uses TRBV19 and TRBJ1-2; 9 positions agree with TRBD1. The CDR3 runs to 15 residues. Trimming at V came to 5 bases and at J to 3 bases, leaving 7 bases not matched to a gene. Germline V gene data show CDR1 as LNHDA and CDR2 as SQIVND (reference sequence).

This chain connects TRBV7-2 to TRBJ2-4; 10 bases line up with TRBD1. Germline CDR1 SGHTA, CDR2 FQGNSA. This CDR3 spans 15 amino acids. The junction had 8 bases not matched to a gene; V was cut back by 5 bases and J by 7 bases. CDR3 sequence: CASSPSTGGANIQYF. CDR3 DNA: TGTGCCAGCAGCCCCTCGACAGGGGGCGCGAACATTCAGTACTTC.

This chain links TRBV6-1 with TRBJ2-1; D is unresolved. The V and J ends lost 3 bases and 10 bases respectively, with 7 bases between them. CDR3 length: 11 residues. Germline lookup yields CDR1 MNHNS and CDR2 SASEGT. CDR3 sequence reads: CASSESWEQFF. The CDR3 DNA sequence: TGTGCCAGCAGTGAGAGTTGGGAGCAGTTCTTC.

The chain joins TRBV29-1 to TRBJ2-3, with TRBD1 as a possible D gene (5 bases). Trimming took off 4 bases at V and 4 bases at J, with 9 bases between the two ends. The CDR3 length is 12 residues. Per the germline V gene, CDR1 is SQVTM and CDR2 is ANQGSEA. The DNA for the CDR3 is TGCAGCGTTGCTCAGGGCCCAGATACGCAGTATTTT. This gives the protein CSVAQGPDTQYF.